This paragraph reports one TCR beta chain. The target antigen is unknown. These data originate in a study of CD8 T cells in ankylosing spondylitis. Overall study results and limits: Blood from ankylosing spondylitis patients appeared to carry a characteristic roughly 8-variant TCR beta motif.

V lost 0 bases and J lost 3; bases outside the gene matches: 4. CDR3 length: 15 residues. Germline CDR1 is SEHNR and CDR2 is FQNEAQ (reference sequence). Quantitative barcoded 5'-RACE was used to prepare TCR beta libraries. MiXCR, run by TCRdb on the 5' RACE reads, gives a single entry per CDR3 protein. The repertoire has tens of thousands of distinct CDR3 sequences, less than 20% of them found once; the top ten carry 25% to 30%. The chain uses TRBV7-9 and TRBJ1-1, with 7 positions matching TRBD1. Sequences were obtained from blood. The source of this sequence is a male donor with ankylosing spondylitis or in good health (not recorded which). The CDR3 loop is CASSLAQGLDTEAFF. The CDR3 DNA follows: TGTGCCAGCAGCTTAGCACAGGGGCTGGACACTGAAGCTTTCTTT.